A single T cell receptor beta chain is shown here with its context. The antigen remains undetermined. Via 5' RACE with UMI labels, TRB cDNA libraries were prepared. Reprocessing the 5' RACE reads, TCRdb reports a single entry for every CDR3 protein and omits DNA. Here the sample table reports approximately 100,000 distinct CDR3 sequences. This CDR3 has 15 amino acids. Germline CDR1 and CDR2: MDHEN and SYDVKM. The source of the sample is a study of CXCR3-negative and CXCR3-positive naive CD8 T cells. Study findings and constraints: When CXCR3-positive naive cells were set against CXCR3-negative naive cells, the former had more hydrophobic TRB CDR3s. Similarly elevated diversity marked both naive subsets, with memory CD8+ cells showing far lower diversity.

Sample: naive CXCR3- CD8+ T cells from blood. Subset meaning: CD45RO-CCR7+CD27+CD95- naive CD8+ T cells lacking CXCR3 (TNR3-). The clonotype originates from a human donor in good health. Some clones in this sample may be carry-over from other donors' samples. The V call is TRBV28, the J call TRBJ2-2. This CDR3 reads CASSSKVVNTGELFF.